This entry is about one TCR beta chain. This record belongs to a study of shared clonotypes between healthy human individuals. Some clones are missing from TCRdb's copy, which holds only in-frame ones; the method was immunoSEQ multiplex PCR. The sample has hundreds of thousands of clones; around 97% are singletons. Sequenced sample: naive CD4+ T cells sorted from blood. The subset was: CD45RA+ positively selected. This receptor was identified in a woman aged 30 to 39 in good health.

The CDR3 region has the DNA TGTGCCAGCAGCCAAGAAACCGGGACAAATCGCGAGCAGTACTTC. Its translation is CASSQETGTNREQYF. The rearrangement joins TRBV14 to TRBJ2-7, with D possibly TRBD1 on 6 matching bases. V gave up 0 bases and J gave up 6 bases, with 15 bases separating them. CDR1 SGHDN and CDR2 FVKESK come from the germline V gene. The CDR3 is 15 amino acids.